Detailed here is one T cell receptor (beta chain). The target antigen is unknown. Production of TCR cDNA was by 5'RACE template switching, which also added a universal primer site and UMIs. TCRdb ran MiXCR on the 5' RACE reads and lists one entry per CDR3 protein. The data contain 300,000 to 400,000 distinct CDR3 sequences, 12% of them seen just once; the ten biggest clones take up around 3%. The sample belongs to a study of T cells after yellow fever vaccination. Across the whole study: When fractions had low cell numbers, they were prepared with SMART-Seq v4 Ultra Low Input.

The study's findings and limits: Clonotypes found in both CD4 and CD8 compartments made up a small share.

The clonotype originates from a man aged 18-30 years who received the YFV17D yellow fever vaccine. Specimen: CD4+ T cells sorted from PBMCs, collected 15 days after the yellow fever booster vaccination.

As DNA, the CDR3 is TGTGCCAGCAGTTTGCGGGTCAATGAGCAGTTCTTC. Its translation is CASSLRVNEQFF. The rearrangement links TRBV6-2 or TRBV6-3 to TRBJ2-1, with D possibly matching TRBD2 (5 bases). V was shortened by 4 bases and J by 6 bases, with 7 bases between the two germline ends. CDR3 length: 12 residues. Germline-derived CDR1 and CDR2 are MNHEY and SVGEGT.